These T cell receptor beta chains were read from a single sample in a study of T cell responses to AZD1222 COVID-19 vaccine. Measured with immunoSEQ multiplex PCR; TCRdb has only the in-frame clones, and not every one. There are about 92,000 clones in the sample; about nine tenths occur only once, and roughly 10% lies in the top ten. The input for sequencing was peripheral blood, taken on day 0 of AZD1222 vaccination. These receptors came from an adult in good health. CDR3s include the opening cysteine and the closing phenylalanine or tryptophan. D genes are given only for firm matches. The size field is filled for only some rows; it gives once, few, many or a size class.

size: .
D: .
V: TRBV2
J: TRBJ1-2
CDR3: CASSGLGPTGGYTF
DNA: TGTGCCAGCAGTGGGCTAGGTCCCACTGGTGGCTACACCTTC

size: .
D: TRBD1
V: TRBV25-1
J: TRBJ1-1
CDR3: CASSGNRQGISEAFF
DNA: TGTGCCAGCAGTGGAAACCGACAGGGGATATCTGAAGCTTTCTTT

size: .
D: .
V: TRBV6-5
J: TRBJ1-1
CDR3: CASSYDGRMNTEAFF
DNA: TGTGCCAGCAGTTACGATGGCAGAATGAACACTGAAGCTTTCTTT

size: .
D: TRBD1
V: TRBV5-1
J: TRBJ2-7
CDR3: CASGQGQSYEQYF
DNA: TGCGCCAGCGGACAGGGACAATCTTACGAGCAGTACTTC

size: .
D: TRBD1
V: TRBV19
J: TRBJ1-1
CDR3: CASSIEGGQSYTEAFF
DNA: TGTGCCAGTAGTATAGAGGGGGGACAGAGCTACACTGAAGCTTTCTTT

size: .
D: TRBD1
V: TRBV19
J: TRBJ1-4
CDR3: CASSNRQGTTNEKLFF
DNA: TGTGCCAGTAGTAACCGACAGGGGACGACTAATGAAAAACTGTTTTTT

size: once
D: TRBD2
V: TRBV6-2/TRBV6-3
J: TRBJ2-3
CDR3: CASSYSKRGRGPDTQYF
DNA: TGTGCCAGCAGTTACTCGAAGCGCGGGAGGGGCCCAGATACGCAGTATTTT

size: .
D: TRBD2
V: TRBV5-1
J: TRBJ2-3
CDR3: CASSSPTTSGRADTQYF
DNA: TGCGCCAGCAGCTCGCCAACTACTAGCGGGAGGGCCGATACGCAGTATTTT

size: .
D: .
V: TRBV15
J: TRBJ1-2
CDR3: CATSRGKGNRGYTF
DNA: TGTGCCACCAGCAGAGGAAAGGGAAATAGAGGCTACACCTTC

size: few
D: TRBD1
V: TRBV12-3/TRBV12-4
J: TRBJ2-7
CDR3: CASSAWTGSEQYF
DNA: TGTGCCAGCAGTGCCTGGACAGGGAGCGAGCAGTACTTC

size: .
D: .
V: TRBV28
J: TRBJ1-2
CDR3: CASSLGTQLGGYTF
DNA: TGTGCCAGCAGTTTGGGGACACAACTGGGAGGCTACACCTTC

size: few
D: .
V: TRBV5-4
J: TRBJ2-7
CDR3: CASSRGSGGSYEQYF
DNA: TGTGCCAGCAGCCGGGGGTCCGGGGGCTCCTACGAGCAGTACTTC

size: .
D: TRBD1
V: TRBV19
J: TRBJ2-7
CDR3: CASSNDRASTYEQYF
DNA: TGTGCCAGTAGCAACGACAGGGCGAGTACCTACGAGCAGTACTTC

size: few
D: TRBD2
V: TRBV6-1
J: TRBJ2-5
CDR3: CASSELAGGQETQYF
DNA: TGTGCCAGCAGTGAGTTAGCGGGGGGCCAAGAGACCCAGTACTTC

size: .
D: .
V: TRBV6-6
J: TRBJ1-1
CDR3: CASRRTTNTEAFF
DNA: TGTGCCAGCAGGCGAACAACGAACACTGAAGCTTTCTTT